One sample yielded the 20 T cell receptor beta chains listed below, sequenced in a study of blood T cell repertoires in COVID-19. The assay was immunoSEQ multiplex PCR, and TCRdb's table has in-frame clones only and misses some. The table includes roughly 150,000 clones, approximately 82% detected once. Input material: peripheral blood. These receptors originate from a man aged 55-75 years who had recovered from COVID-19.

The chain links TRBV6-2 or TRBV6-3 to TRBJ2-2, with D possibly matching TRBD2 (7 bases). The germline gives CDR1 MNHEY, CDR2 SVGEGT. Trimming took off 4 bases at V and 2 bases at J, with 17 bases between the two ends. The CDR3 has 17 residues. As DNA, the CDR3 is TGTGCCAGCAGTTGGGGGCAGCGGGGCCGTAACACCGGGGAGCTGTTTTTT. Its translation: CASSWGQRGRNTGELFF.

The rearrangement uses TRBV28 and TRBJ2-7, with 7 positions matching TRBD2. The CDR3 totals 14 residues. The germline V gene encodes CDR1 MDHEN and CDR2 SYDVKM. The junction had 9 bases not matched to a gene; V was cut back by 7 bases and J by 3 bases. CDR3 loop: CASISSGGIYEQYF. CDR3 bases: TGTGCCAGCATTTCTAGCGGTGGAATCTACGAGCAGTACTTC. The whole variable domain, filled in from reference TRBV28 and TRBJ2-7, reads DVKVTQSSRYLVKRTGEKVFLECVQDMDHENMFWYRQDPGLGLRLIYFSYDVKMKEKGDIPEGYSVSREKKERFSLILESASTNQTSMYLCASISSGGIYEQYFGPGTRLTVT.

The CDR3 spells CASSMGLQSYEQYF. CDR3 coding DNA: TGTGCCAGCAGTATGGGACTTCAATCCTACGAGCAGTACTTC. The chain is built from TRBV7-2 and TRBJ2-7; a possible D gene is TRBD2 (6 bases). The germline V gene has CDR1 SGHTA and CDR2 FQGNSA. The CDR3 has 14 amino acids. Trimming took off 6 bases at V and 1 base at J, with 13 bases between the two ends.

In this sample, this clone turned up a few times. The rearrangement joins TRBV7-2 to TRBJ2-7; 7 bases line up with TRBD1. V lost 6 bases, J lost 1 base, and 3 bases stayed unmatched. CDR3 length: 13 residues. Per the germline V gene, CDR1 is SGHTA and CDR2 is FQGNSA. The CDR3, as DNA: TGTGCCAGCAGACCGACAGGGTCCTACGAGCAGTACTTC. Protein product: CASRPTGSYEQYF.

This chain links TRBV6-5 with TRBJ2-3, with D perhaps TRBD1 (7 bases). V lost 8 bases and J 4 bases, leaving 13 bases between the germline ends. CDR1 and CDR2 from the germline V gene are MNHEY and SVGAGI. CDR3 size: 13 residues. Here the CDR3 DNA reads TGTGCCAGCGGCCAGGGGGAGGCAGATACGCAGTATTTT. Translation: CASGQGEADTQYF.

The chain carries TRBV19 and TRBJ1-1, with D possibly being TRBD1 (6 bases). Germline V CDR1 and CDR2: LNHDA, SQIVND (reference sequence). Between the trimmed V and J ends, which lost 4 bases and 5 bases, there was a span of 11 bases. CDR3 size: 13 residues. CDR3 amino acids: CASSTGTRTEAFF. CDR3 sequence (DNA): TGTGCCAGTAGTACGGGGACAAGGACTGAAGCTTTCTTT.

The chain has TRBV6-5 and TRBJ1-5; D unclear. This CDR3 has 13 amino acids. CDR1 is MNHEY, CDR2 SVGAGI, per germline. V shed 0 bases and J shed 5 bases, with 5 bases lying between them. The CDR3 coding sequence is TGTGCCAGCAGTTACTCTCTGTATCAGCCCCAGCATTTT. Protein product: CASSYSLYQPQHF.

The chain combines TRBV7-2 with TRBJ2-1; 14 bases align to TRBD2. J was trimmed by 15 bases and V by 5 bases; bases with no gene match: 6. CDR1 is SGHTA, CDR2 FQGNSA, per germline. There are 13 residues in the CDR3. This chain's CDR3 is CASSTGTSGSRFF. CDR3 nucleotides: TGTGCCAGCAGCACAGGGACTAGCGGGAGTCGGTTCTTC.

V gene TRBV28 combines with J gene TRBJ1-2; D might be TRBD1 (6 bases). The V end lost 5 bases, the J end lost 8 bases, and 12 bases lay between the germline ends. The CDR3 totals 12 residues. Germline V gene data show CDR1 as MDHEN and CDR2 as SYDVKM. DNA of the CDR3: TGTGCCAGCAGTCAGGGGTATAGGGGCTACACCTTC. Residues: CASSQGYRGYTF.

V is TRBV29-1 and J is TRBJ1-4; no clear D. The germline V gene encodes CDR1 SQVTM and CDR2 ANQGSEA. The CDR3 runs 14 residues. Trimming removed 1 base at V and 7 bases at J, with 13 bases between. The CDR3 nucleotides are TGCAGCGTTGAAGGAGTTGAGGGTCCTGAAAAACTGTTTTTT. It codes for CSVEGVEGPEKLFF.

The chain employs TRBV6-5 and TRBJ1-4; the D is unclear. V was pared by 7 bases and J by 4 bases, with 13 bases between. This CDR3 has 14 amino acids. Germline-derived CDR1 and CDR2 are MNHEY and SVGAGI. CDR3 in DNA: TGTGCCAGCACTCTGTCCAGTTTTAATGAAAAACTGTTTTTT. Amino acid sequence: CASTLSSFNEKLFF.

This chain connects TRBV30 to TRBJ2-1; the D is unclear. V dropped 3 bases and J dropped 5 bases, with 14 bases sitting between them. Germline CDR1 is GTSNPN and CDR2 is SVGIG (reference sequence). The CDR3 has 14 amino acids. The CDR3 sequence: CAWSTNQPDNEQFF. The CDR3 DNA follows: TGTGCCTGGAGCACCAACCAACCAGACAATGAGCAGTTCTTC.

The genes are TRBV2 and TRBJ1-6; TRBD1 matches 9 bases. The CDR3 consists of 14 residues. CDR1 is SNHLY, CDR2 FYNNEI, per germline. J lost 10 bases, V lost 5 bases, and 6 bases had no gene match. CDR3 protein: CASSKTGGGSPLHF. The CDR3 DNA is TGTGCCAGCAGTAAGACAGGGGGGGGCTCACCCCTCCACTTT.

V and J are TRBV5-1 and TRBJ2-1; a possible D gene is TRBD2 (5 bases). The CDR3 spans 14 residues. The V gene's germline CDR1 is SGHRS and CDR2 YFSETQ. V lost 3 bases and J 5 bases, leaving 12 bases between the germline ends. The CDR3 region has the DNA TGCGCCAGCAGCTCCCGGACTGCGGACAATGAGCAGTTCTTC. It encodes CASSSRTADNEQFF.

CDR3 sequence: CASSDAGVWNEQFF. The CDR3 nucleotides are TGTGCCAGCAGCGATGCGGGAGTCTGGAATGAGCAGTTCTTC. The chain couples TRBV9 to TRBJ2-1, with 7 bases matching TRBD2. The CDR3 spans 14 residues. Germline CDR1 is SGDLS and CDR2 is YYNGEE. V shed 3 bases, J shed 7 bases, and the junction held 7 bases outside the gene matches.

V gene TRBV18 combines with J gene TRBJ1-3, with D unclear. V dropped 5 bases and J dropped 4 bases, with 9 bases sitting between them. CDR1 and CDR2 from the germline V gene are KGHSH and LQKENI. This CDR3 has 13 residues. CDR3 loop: CASSNEEGNTIYF. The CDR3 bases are TGTGCCAGCTCAAACGAGGAGGGAAACACCATATATTTT. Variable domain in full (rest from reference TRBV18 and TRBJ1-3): NAGVMQNPRHLVRRRGQEARLRCSPMKGHSHVYWYRQLPEEGLKFMVYLQKENIIDESGMPKERFSAEFPKEGPSILRIQQVVRGDSAAYFCASSNEEGNTIYFGEGSWLTVV.

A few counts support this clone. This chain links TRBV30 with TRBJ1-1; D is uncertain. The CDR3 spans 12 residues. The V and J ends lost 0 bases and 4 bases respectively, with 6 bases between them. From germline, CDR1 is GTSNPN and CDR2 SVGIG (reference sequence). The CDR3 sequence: CAWSVSGTEAFF. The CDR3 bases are TGTGCCTGGAGTGTGTCAGGCACTGAAGCTTTCTTT.

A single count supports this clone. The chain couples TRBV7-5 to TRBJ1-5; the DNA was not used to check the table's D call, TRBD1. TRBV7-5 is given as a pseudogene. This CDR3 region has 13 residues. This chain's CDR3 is CDRGRRSNQPQHF. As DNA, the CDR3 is TGTGACAGGGGGCGGCGGAGCAATCAGCCCCAGCATTTT.

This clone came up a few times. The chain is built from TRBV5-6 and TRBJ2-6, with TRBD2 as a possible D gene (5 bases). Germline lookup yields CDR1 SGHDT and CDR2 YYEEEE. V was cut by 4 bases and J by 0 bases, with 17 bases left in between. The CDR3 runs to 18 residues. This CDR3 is CASSLFQGLHSGANVLTF. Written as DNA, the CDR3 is TGTGCCAGCAGCCTATTCCAAGGACTGCACTCTGGGGCCAACGTCCTGACTTTC. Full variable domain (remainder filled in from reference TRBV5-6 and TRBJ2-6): DAGVTQSPTHLIKTRGQQVTLRCSPKSGHDTVSWYQQALGQGPQFIFQYYEEEERQRGNFPDRFSGHQFPNYSSELNVNALLLGDSALYLCASSLFQGLHSGANVLTFGAGSRLTVL.

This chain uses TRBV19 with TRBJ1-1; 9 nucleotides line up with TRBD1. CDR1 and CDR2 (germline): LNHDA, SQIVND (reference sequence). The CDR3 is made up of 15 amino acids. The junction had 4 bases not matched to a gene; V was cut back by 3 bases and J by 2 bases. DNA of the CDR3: TGTGCCAGTAGTATCAACAGGGGGCGAAACACTGAAGCTTTCTTT. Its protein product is CASSINRGRNTEAFF.